The sample holds a few counts of the clone carrying this TCR beta chain. The record originates from a study of human T cells and chemical hapten exposure. Time point meaning: pre-sensitization, week 0. Treatment denoted: therapeutic diphenylcyclopropenone sensitization with weekly scalp DPC. Donation of samples came from alopecia patients who were 18 to 70 years old and suitable for DPC. TCRdb recomputed calls from the RACE reads with MiXCR, one row per CDR3 protein. The top ten clones hold around 3.1% of a sample with about 98,000 distinct CDR3 sequences, under 14% of them seen once. Germline loops: CDR1 MNHNS, CDR2 SASEGT. CDR3 length: 15 amino acids. With 1 base removed from V and 2 bases from J, the gap between germline ends came to 9 bases.

The V call is TRBV6-1, the J call TRBJ2-4, with D unclear. The origin of this receptor is an older woman with alopecia areata. Some clones in this sample may be carry-over from other donors' samples. The specimen was whole blood, collected in connection with sensitization to the hapten diphenylcyclopropenone (DPC). CDR3 nucleotides: TGTGCCAGCAGTGAAGGGTGGGGATCCAAAAACATTCAGTACTTC. It codes for CASSEGWGSKNIQYF.